The rows below give T cell receptor beta chains drawn from one sample of a study of T-cell reconstitution after alpha-beta-depleted transplantation in children. TCRdb processed the PCR reads anew with MiXCR; each CDR3 protein has one entry. Of hundreds of thousands of distinct CDR3 sequences listed, over 9.5% are singletons. Sequenced material: PBMCs from the stem cell graft donor, taken from the stem cell graft. Every receptor here comes from a human donor who donated a stem cell graft to a child with acute myeloid leukemia. Each CDR3 is given with its conserved first and last residue. A D gene is named only where the DNA matches it firmly. Rows may omit the clone size; those that give it use once, few, many or a size class.

>-|TRBJ2-1|many|13|TRBV2
TGTGCCAGCAGGCTCGGTAGGGTCAATGAGCAGTTCTTC
CASRLGRVNEQFF
>-|TRBJ2-7|few|14|TRBV7-2
TGTGCCAGCAGGCCTCCGGGACGAGGGGGCGAGCAGTACTTC
CASRPPGRGGEQYF
>-|TRBJ1-1|-|15|TRBV29-1
TGCAGCGTTGAGGGCAGGGGCGGAGGTGGTCGCGAAGCTTTCTTT
CSVEGRGGGGREAFF
>TRBD1|TRBJ1-5|many|12|TRBV20-1
TGCAGTGCTAAGCAGGGGGTTCAGCCCCAGCATTTT
CSAKQGVQPQHF
>-|TRBJ1-2|few|16|TRBV12-3/TRBV12-4
TGTGCCAGCAGTTTTGGCGCCGGACGAGCGAACTATGGCTACACCTTC
CASSFGAGRANYGYTF
>-|TRBJ1-1|few|19|TRBV12-3/TRBV12-4
TGTGCCAGCAGTTTAATTTTAAGAGGAACGGGAAGGCGGGACACTGAAGCTTTCTTT
CASSLILRGTGRRDTEAFF
>-|TRBJ2-1|few|13|TRBV29-1
TGCAGCGTTGTCGAAGGGACCTACAATGAGCAGTTCTTC
CSVVEGTYNEQFF
>-|TRBJ2-7|many|13|TRBV28
TGTGCCAGCAGTCCCGAGGCCACCTACGAGCAGTACTTC
CASSPEATYEQYF
>-|TRBJ2-1|few|14|TRBV27
TGTGCCAGCAGTTCGAAACAGGATTACAATGAGCAGTTCTTC
CASSSKQDYNEQFF
>TRBD2|TRBJ2-1|few|14|TRBV28
TGTGCCAGCAGGGAACTAGCGACCTACAATGAGCAGTTCTTC
CASRELATYNEQFF
>TRBD2|TRBJ2-2|few|15|TRBV29-1
TGCAGCGTTGAGTGGGGGACTACGAACACCGGGGAGCTGTTTTTT
CSVEWGTTNTGELFF
>-|TRBJ2-3|many|14|TRBV7-8
TGTGCCAGCAGCTTCTTTTCATCCCCAGATACGCAGTATTTT
CASSFFSSPDTQYF
>TRBD1|TRBJ2-1|many|15|TRBV7-3
TGTGCCAGCAGCTTAGGGGGACAGGGTCGGAATGAGCAGTTCTTC
CASSLGGQGRNEQFF
>TRBD1|TRBJ2-7|many|14|TRBV3-1
TGTGCCAGCAGCCTCGGACAGGGTATCTACGAGCAGTACTTC
CASSLGQGIYEQYF
>TRBD1|TRBJ1-1|many|12|TRBV7-2
TGTGCCAGCAGCTCCGGGACAGGGAGAGCTTTCTTT
CASSSGTGRAFF
>TRBD2|TRBJ2-1|-|15|TRBV15
TGTGCCACCAGCAGAGGGGGACTAGCGGGGGTTGAGCAGTTCTTC
CATSRGGLAGVEQFF
>-|TRBJ1-5|-|13|TRBV24-1
TGTGCCACCAGTGATTTCCTAGGTCTGCCCCAGCATTTT
CATSDFLGLPQHF
>TRBD1|TRBJ2-1|few|16|TRBV12-3/TRBV12-4
TGTGCCAGCAGCCGTCGGACAGGGCGCGCCTACAATGAGCAGTTCTTC
CASSRRTGRAYNEQFF
>TRBD2|TRBJ2-4|few|16|TRBV20-1
TGCAGTTGTGCCGGGACTAGCCCCTTCGGGGGGAACATTCAGTACTTC
CSCAGTSPFGGNIQYF
>-|TRBJ2-7|-|13|TRBV5-1
TGCGCCAGCAGCGGGGACACCTTCTACGAGCAGTACTTC
CASSGDTFYEQYF
>-|TRBJ2-3|many|17|TRBV7-2
TGTGCCAGCAGCCTAAGGGTTGGGGGGGCCCCCACAGATACGCAGTATTTT
CASSLRVGGAPTDTQYF
>TRBD2|TRBJ2-7|few|15|TRBV7-2
TGTGCCAGCAGCCTGGCGGGACTAGCGGGGCAAGAGCAGTACTTC
CASSLAGLAGQEQYF
>-|TRBJ2-6|many|13|TRBV11-2
TGTGCCAGCAGTTTACCTGGGGCCAACGTCCTGACTTTC
CASSLPGANVLTF
>-|TRBJ2-4|few|14|TRBV15
TGTGCCACCTCTGGGGCGGGTGCCAAAAACATTCAGTACTTC
CATSGAGAKNIQYF
>-|TRBJ1-5|-|13|TRBV27
TGTGCCAGCAGTTATACTGCTATGGGGCCCCAGCATTTT
CASSYTAMGPQHF
>TRBD2|TRBJ2-7|-|15|TRBV6-1
TGTGCCAGCAGCACCGGGACTAGGGTCGGCTACGAGCAGTACTTC
CASSTGTRVGYEQYF
>TRBD2|TRBJ2-7|few|17|TRBV6-2/TRBV6-3
TGTGCCAGCAGTTACTCGATTTTAGGACTAGCGGGAGACGAGCAGTACTTC
CASSYSILGLAGDEQYF
>TRBD2|TRBJ2-1|few|15|TRBV4-1
TGCGCCAGCAGGAGAGGACTAGCGGACTACAATGAGCAGTTCTTC
CASRRGLADYNEQFF
>TRBD1|TRBJ2-7|many|13|TRBV5-6
TGTGCCAGCAGCCGTACAGGGGTTCACGAGCAGTACTTC
CASSRTGVHEQYF
>-|TRBJ2-4|many|15|TRBV20-1
TGCAGTGCTAGAGATCGAAAGGGGGGTGAAAACATTCAGTACTTC
CSARDRKGGENIQYF
>-|TRBJ2-7|many|14|TRBV3-1
TGTGCCAGCAGCCAAGATGGACTCGTGTACGAGCAGTACTTC
CASSQDGLVYEQYF
>-|TRBJ1-4|-|12|TRBV20-1
TGCAGTGCTCTCCGGGACCTAGGAAAACTGTTTTTT
CSALRDLGKLFF
>-|TRBJ2-2|few|15|TRBV5-1
TGCGCCAGCAGTTTATTAGTGGGGAACACCGGGGAGCTGTTTTTT
CASSLLVGNTGELFF
>TRBD2|TRBJ2-1|-|17|TRBV18
TGTGCCAGCTCACCAGCTAGCGGGGGGCTATCCTACAATGAGCAGTTCTTC
CASSPASGGLSYNEQFF
>-|TRBJ2-7|-|14|TRBV18
TGTGCCAGCTCACGGGAGACCGGGGTTTACGAGCAGTACTTC
CASSRETGVYEQYF
>-|TRBJ2-1|few|16|TRBV30
TGTGCCTGGAGTTCGTCACGGGGTTTGACCTACAATGAGCAGTTCTTC
CAWSSSRGLTYNEQFF
>-|TRBJ2-5|-|14|TRBV7-9
TGTGCCAGCAGCGCGGGGAAGGGCCAAGAGACCCAGTACTTC
CASSAGKGQETQYF
>-|TRBJ2-7|few|14|TRBV4-3
TGCGCCAGCAGCCATCAAGACAGCCCCTACGAGCAGTACTTC
CASSHQDSPYEQYF
>-|TRBJ1-1|-|13|TRBV11-2
TGTGCCAGCAGCCCCGGACCCGGGCGGGAGGCTTTCTTT
CASSPGPGREAFF
>-|TRBJ2-7|-|11|TRBV29-1
TGCAGCGTACAGGCCCCCTACGAGCAGTACTTC
CSVQAPYEQYF
>-|TRBJ2-5|many|16|TRBV12-3/TRBV12-4
TGTGCCAGCAGTTTGCGGTCAGGCCCTGCTCGGGAGACCCAGTACTTC
CASSLRSGPARETQYF
>TRBD2|TRBJ2-1|-|18|TRBV12-3/TRBV12-4
TGTGCCAGCAGTTTAGCGCTGTCCGGGAGGGCCTCATACAATGAGCAGTTCTTC
CASSLALSGRASYNEQFF
>TRBD1|TRBJ1-3|many|15|TRBV13
TGTGCCAGCAGCACCGGGACAGGGCAGGGAAACACCATATATTTT
CASSTGTGQGNTIYF
>-|TRBJ1-5|many|12|TRBV29-1
TGCAGCGTTGCTGTCGACAATCAGCCCCAGCATTTT
CSVAVDNQPQHF
>-|TRBJ2-7|-|13|TRBV20-1
TGCAGTGCTATAATTCGGGGTAGTTACGAGCAGTACTTC
CSAIIRGSYEQYF
>-|TRBJ2-5|few|13|TRBV11-2
TGTGCCAGCAGTTCCGACCCAACGGAGACCCAGTACTTC
CASSSDPTETQYF
>TRBD2|TRBJ2-6|-|18|TRBV3-1
TGTGCCAGCAGCCAACTACTAGCGGGAGTCTCTGGGGCCAACGTCCTGACTTTC
CASSQLLAGVSGANVLTF
>TRBD2|TRBJ2-7|-|15|TRBV28
TGTGCCAGCAGGCCTGGACTAGCGGGAACCTACGAGCAGTACTTC
CASRPGLAGTYEQYF
>-|TRBJ1-5|-|14|TRBV20-1
TGCAGTGCTAGCCCGGACGCTAGCAATCAGCCCCAGCATTTT
CSASPDASNQPQHF